Described below is a single TCR beta chain sequence and its context. This specimen comes from a study of blood T cell repertoires in COVID-19. Study-wide background: Spain, Italy and the United States supplied samples that represented acute and convalescent COVID-19.

Original analysis: From reference gene primer amplification, estimates of nucleated cell counts were derived. Assay: immunoSEQ multiplex PCR; the TCRdb copy retains only in-frame clones and omits some. The V and J calls and clone size were taken over from that table, and D and trimming were inferred from the DNA. The sample carries about 150,000 clones, more than 65% recorded once. This CDR3 is 14 amino acids long. Trimming removed 1 base from V and 4 bases from J, with 10 bases in between. The germline CDR1 and CDR2 sequences are SEHNR and FQNEAQ (reference sequence). The genes are TRBV7-9 and TRBJ1-2; D possibly corresponds to TRBD1 (5 bases). Sequenced input: peripheral blood. This clonotype was obtained from a woman in her fifties or sixties with acute or convalescent COVID-19. The DNA for the CDR3 is TGTGCCAGCAGCTTAGAAGACAGCTCCTATGGCTACACCTTC. This gives the protein CASSLEDSSYGYTF.